This record concerns one T cell receptor (beta chain) sequence. No antigen is known for it. TCRdb used MiXCR to reprocess the reads, holding one entry per CDR3 protein. The table has around 360,000 distinct CDR3 sequences, about 34% seen once. The entry originates in a study of T cell repertoires in cytomegalovirus infection. In the study overall: Recently identified HLA-C-restricted CMV epitopes and well-studied HLA-B-restricted CMV epitopes were used by the study. It was the public TCR beta signatures that indicated both CMV infection and matching HLA type.

The CDR3 extends over 12 amino acids. V lost 0 bases and J 5 bases, leaving 2 bases between the germline ends. CDR1 and CDR2 from the germline V gene are MNHNS and SASEGT. This TCR came from a human donor in good health (CMV status not recorded). Some clones in this sample may be carry-over from other donors' samples. Sequenced material: cultured PBMCs, taken from culture after CMV antigen stimulation. The rearrangement uses TRBV6-1 and TRBJ1-3, with D uncertain. The DNA for the CDR3 is TGTGCCAGCAGTGAAGCGAGAAACACCATATATTTT. Translation: CASSEARNTIYF.